The rows below give T cell receptor beta chains drawn from one sample of a study of beta chain features in type 1 diabetes. TCRdb's copy holds only in-frame clones and misses some; the assay was immunoSEQ multiplex PCR. The data contain about 170,000 clones, roughly 8% of them seen just once; the ten biggest clones take up approximately 0.5%. The sample was central memory CD4+ T cells from blood. The receptors here all came from a man aged 18 to 29 with type 1 diabetes. Each CDR3 is given with its conserved first and last residue. D genes are given only for firm matches. The size entry is marked missing in some rows and otherwise reads once, few, many or a size class.

size	J	V	length	D	DNA	CDR3
-	TRBJ2-5	TRBV5-1	13	-	TGCGCCAGCAGCTTGCAAGGGGAAGAGACCCAGTACTTC	CASSLQGEETQYF
-	TRBJ2-3	TRBV5-1	15	TRBD2	TGCGCCAGCAGAGGGGATACAGCGGGAGGCAGTACGCAGTATTTT	CASRGDTAGGSTQYF
few	TRBJ2-2	TRBV29-1	14	TRBD1	TGCAGCGGCAAACAGGGGGCCGACACCGGGGAGCTGTTTTTT	CSGKQGADTGELFF
-	TRBJ1-2	TRBV28	15	TRBD1	TGTGCCAGCAGTTTACTAGGGACAGCTAACTATGGCTACACCTTC	CASSLLGTANYGYTF
few	TRBJ1-4	TRBV10-3	13	-	TGTGCCATCACTCCGATACAGGGCGAAAAACTGTTTTTT	CAITPIQGEKLFF
few	TRBJ2-7	TRBV20-1	11	-	TGCAGTGCCCCCCGTTCCCACGAGCAGTACTTC	CSAPRSHEQYF
-	TRBJ1-3	TRBV28	14	-	TGTGCCAGCAGTTTGACGGGTGGTGGAAACACCATATATTTT	CASSLTGGGNTIYF
few	TRBJ1-5	TRBV6-5	16	-	TGTGCCAGCAGTTACTCAACAGGGATTAGCAATCAGCCCCAGCATTTT	CASSYSTGISNQPQHF
few	TRBJ2-3	TRBV29-1	13	TRBD1	TGCAGCGTTGAAGTCCAGGGGGCAGATACGCAGTATTTT	CSVEVQGADTQYF
few	TRBJ2-5	TRBV9	12	-	TGTGCCAGCAGCGTAGCTGGCGAGACCCAGTACTTC	CASSVAGETQYF
-	TRBJ1-4	TRBV7-2	15	-	TGTGCCAGCAGTAACCGGGGTGGGGCTAATGAAAAACTGTTTTTT	CASSNRGGANEKLFF
few	TRBJ2-2	TRBV2	14	-	TGTGCCAGCGGAGGGCAGGGTCACACCGGGGAGCTGTTTTTT	CASGGQGHTGELFF
-	TRBJ2-1	TRBV5-4	16	TRBD2	TGTGCCAGCAGCTTGGAGAGCGGGGGACGAAACAATGAGCAGTTCTTC	CASSLESGGRNNEQFF
-	TRBJ1-2	TRBV13	14	TRBD1	TGTGCCAGCAGCTTAGGGGACAGGGGATATGGCTACACCTTC	CASSLGDRGYGYTF
few	TRBJ2-5	TRBV11-2	17	-	TGTGCCAGCAGCCACGCGGCGGGGCCGGTAACTAAAGAGACCCAGTACTTC	CASSHAAGPVTKETQYF
few	TRBJ1-1	TRBV6-6	13	-	TGTGCCAGCAGTGCTCAGGTGAACACTGAAGCTTTCTTT	CASSAQVNTEAFF
-	TRBJ1-5	TRBV30	13	-	TGTGCCTGGAGTTTCTCGGGGGGTCAGCCCCAGCATTTT	CAWSFSGGQPQHF
few	TRBJ2-7	TRBV18	13	-	TGTGCCAGCTCACCACGGCGCGGTTACGAGCAGTACTTC	CASSPRRGYEQYF
few	TRBJ2-1	TRBV28	12	TRBD2	TGTGCCAGCAGCCTGACTAGCCAGCCTCAGTTCTTC	CASSLTSQPQFF
few	TRBJ1-2	TRBV2	15	TRBD1	TGTGCCAGCAGTGATGGGACAGCGATTAACTATGGCTACACCTTC	CASSDGTAINYGYTF
-	TRBJ1-5	TRBV6-5	13	-	TGTGCCAGCAGTTTTTGGGGGGATCAGCCCCAGCATTTT	CASSFWGDQPQHF
-	TRBJ2-5	TRBV2	14	-	TGTGCCAGCAGAGGACAGCCCTCGCAAGAGACCCAGTACTTC	CASRGQPSQETQYF
few	TRBJ2-7	TRBV7-2	14	TRBD2	TGTGCCAGCAGCTTAGTTGGGGGGGCCTACGAGCAGTACTTC	CASSLVGGAYEQYF
few	TRBJ2-7	TRBV19	12	-	TGTGCCAGTAGTATAGCAGGGTACGAGCAGTACTTC	CASSIAGYEQYF
-	TRBJ1-2	TRBV7-8	13	TRBD1	TGTGCCAGCAGCCCCGGACAGGTCCCGGGCTACACCTTC	CASSPGQVPGYTF
-	TRBJ1-5	TRBV21-1	17	-	TGTGCCAGCAGCAAAGGGGGCAGACCCTATAGCAATCAGCCCCAGCATTTT	CASSKGGRPYSNQPQHF